This passage covers 17 T cell receptor beta chains from one sample sequenced in a study of T cells in Graves' hyperthyroidism and ophthalmopathy. RNA transcripts gave rise to amplified TCR beta CDR3 regions. The study used the HTBI primer set for a first-round RT-PCR of the TCR CDR3. Using its own MiXCR run on the multiplex PCR reads, TCRdb lists one record per CDR3 protein. This table holds 350,000 to 400,000 distinct CDR3 sequences, approximately 18% found once. The sample taken for sequencing was blood. These receptors were obtained from a man aged 18 to 30 with Graves' ophthalmopathy.

This clonotype was recorded at least ten times. The rearrangement uses TRBV7-2 and TRBJ2-5, with 8 bases aligning to TRBD2. The V gene's germline CDR1 is SGHTA and CDR2 FQGNSA. Germline trimming cut 4 bases from V and 4 bases from J; bases unmatched to any gene: 8. The length of the CDR3 is 15 residues. The CDR3 is CASSSGGILIETQYF. For the CDR3, the DNA is TGTGCCAGCAGCTCGGGGGGGATTTTGATAGAGACCCAGTACTTC.

This clonotype was seen at least ten times. This chain uses TRBV20-1 with TRBJ1-2, with unresolved D. The V gene lost 6 bases and the J gene lost 4 bases, with 15 bases spanning the gap. The CDR3 contains 13 residues. Germline-derived CDR1 and CDR2 are DFQATT and SNEGSKA (reference sequence). The CDR3 DNA is TGCAGTGCCAACGGCTTGAGAGTCTATGGCTACACCTTC. It encodes CSANGLRVYGYTF.

This rearrangement joins TRBV19 to TRBJ1-1; the D gene is possibly TRBD1 (5 bases). The CDR3 length is 15 residues. V dropped 10 bases and J dropped 3 bases, with 21 bases sitting between them. Germline CDR1 is LNHDA and CDR2 is SQIVND (reference sequence). CDR3 protein: CATKLGRDLDTEAFF. The CDR3 DNA follows: TGTGCCACAAAATTGGGCAGGGACCTAGACACTGAAGCTTTCTTT.

The chain uses TRBV4-1 and TRBJ1-1; no reliable D call. This CDR3 spans 17 amino acids. Germline CDR1 and CDR2: MGHRA and YSYEKL. V lost 0 bases and J 0 bases, leaving 14 bases between the germline ends. CDR3 protein: CASSQDAPEALNTEAFF. In DNA, the CDR3 is TGCGCCAGCAGCCAAGATGCGCCAGAAGCCCTGAACACTGAAGCTTTCTTT.

This clonotype turned up a few times. The rearrangement joins TRBV25-1 to TRBJ1-6, with TRBD1 as a possible D gene (5 bases). V was pared by 4 bases and J by 6 bases, with 13 bases between. The CDR3 has 15 amino acids. In germline, CDR1 is MGHDK, CDR2 SYGVNS. The CDR3 protein is CASSAPREANSPLHF. For the CDR3, the DNA is TGTGCCAGCAGTGCACCCAGGGAGGCTAATTCACCCCTCCACTTT.

As concerns this clonotype: A much bigger clone sits one base away, suggesting this may be a read error. The chain joins TRBV12-3 or TRBV12-4 to TRBJ2-3, with D unresolved. V gave up 6 bases and J gave up 5 bases, with 9 bases separating them. This CDR3 has 12 amino acids. Written as DNA, the CDR3 is TGTGCCAGCAGATCCAGGCGAGATACGCAGTATTTT. Translation gives CASRSRRDTQYF.

V and J are TRBV4-1 and TRBJ2-2; TRBD2 aligns across 7 bases. CDR1 is MGHRA and CDR2 is YSYEKL in the germline V gene. This CDR3 has 16 residues. V lost 0 bases to trimming and J lost 3 bases; unmatched junction nucleotides: 4. CDR3: CASSQEGGVDTGELFF. CDR3 coding DNA: TGCGCCAGCAGCCAAGAGGGGGGGGTGGACACCGGGGAGCTGTTTTTT.

This clonotype has at least ten counts. The rearrangement uses TRBV20-1 and TRBJ2-7; TRBD1 might be the D (6 bases). The CDR3 is made up of 13 amino acids. Germline V gene sequence: CDR1 DFQATT, CDR2 SNEGSKA (reference sequence). V lost 5 bases to trimming and J lost 0 bases, with 11 bases between them. The CDR3 spells CSASWTDSYEQYF. In DNA, the CDR3 is TGCAGTGCTTCCTGGACAGACTCCTACGAGCAGTACTTC.

This clonotype was seen repeatedly, ten times or more. J is TRBJ2-7 and V is TRBV27; 11 bases are a match to TRBD1. Germline loops: CDR1 MNHEY, CDR2 SMNVEV (reference sequence). The V segment lost 2 bases and the J segment 6 bases; nucleotides outside the gene matches: 6. The CDR3 has 15 amino acids. The CDR3 spells CASSLGQGALAEQYF. CDR3 sequence (DNA): TGTGCCAGCAGTTTAGGACAGGGGGCGCTGGCCGAGCAGTACTTC.

This clonotype showed up many times. CDR3 DNA: TGTGCCAGCAGACCGAGCGGGGGGCGTAAAAACATTCAGTACTTC. Translated, it gives CASRPSGGRKNIQYF. This chain links TRBV2 with TRBJ2-4; TRBD2 matches 9 bases. The CDR3 contains 15 residues. J gave up 4 bases and V 6 bases, and 7 bases lay outside the gene matches. Per the germline V gene, CDR1 is SNHLY and CDR2 is FYNNEI.

This clonotype has at least ten counts. This sequence joins TRBV5-6 and TRBJ1-5, with 10 bases lining up with TRBD1. Germline V CDR1 and CDR2: SGHDT, YYEEEE. This CDR3 region has 13 residues. V shed 5 bases, J shed 7 bases, and the junction held 3 bases outside the gene matches. The DNA for the CDR3 is TGTGCCAGCAGTTGGGACAGGGGCCAGCCCCAGCATTTT. It yields the protein CASSWDRGQPQHF. Based on the CDR3 plus reference TRBV5-6 and TRBJ1-5, the full variable domain is DAGVTQSPTHLIKTRGQQVTLRCSPKSGHDTVSWYQQALGQGPQFIFQYYEEEERQRGNFPDRFSGHQFPNYSSELNVNALLLGDSALYLCASSWDRGQPQHFGDGTRLSIL.

This clonotype was counted between two and nine times. The rearrangement joins TRBV6-1 to TRBJ2-7, with D perhaps TRBD2 (6 bases). The CDR3 totals 15 residues. CDR1 is MNHNS, CDR2 SASEGT, per germline. Trimming left V 2 bases short and J 3 bases short, with 14 bases between. CDR3 sequence reads: CASSELSSGLYEQYF. DNA for the CDR3: TGTGCCAGCAGTGAACTTTCGTCGGGACTCTACGAGCAGTACTTC.

This clonotype came up many times. The V call is TRBV5-1, the J call TRBJ2-2; D might be TRBD1 or TRBD2, each matching 5 bases. Germline-derived CDR1 and CDR2 are SGHRS and YFSETQ. Trimming removed 3 bases from V and 2 bases from J, with 14 bases in between. The length of the CDR3 is 16 residues. CDR3 in amino acids: CASSSGTTSNTGELFF. The CDR3 coding sequence is TGCGCCAGCAGCTCCGGGACCACGTCCAACACCGGGGAGCTGTTTTTT.

Many counts were recorded for this clonotype. This chain connects TRBV14 to TRBJ2-2, with 7 bases fitting TRBD2. Germline V gene lookup returns CDR1 SGHDN and CDR2 FVKESK. The CDR3 is 13 amino acids. J was trimmed by 6 bases and V by 4 bases; bases with no gene match: 2. In DNA form, the CDR3 reads TGTGCCAGCAGCCCGGGGGGTTCCGGGGAGCTGTTTTTT. It yields the protein CASSPGGSGELFF.

The sample holds a few counts of this clonotype. The chain has TRBV6-1 and TRBJ2-7, with 9 bases fitting TRBD1. The germline CDR1 and CDR2 sequences are MNHNS and SASEGT. The CDR3 extends over 15 amino acids. V gave up 8 bases and J gave up 3 bases; unmatched junction bases: 11. CDR3 nucleotide sequence: TGTGCCAGCTCCCTCACGGGACAGGGTCTCTACGAGCAGTACTTC. Translating it yields CASSLTGQGLYEQYF.

This clonotype was detected only a few times. The chain links TRBV20-1 to TRBJ2-7; D may match TRBD1 or TRBD2 (6 bases each). V lost 3 bases and J lost 3, with 15 bases in between. Germline-derived CDR1 and CDR2 are DFQATT and SNEGSKA (reference sequence). CDR3 length equals 14 residues. DNA of the CDR3: TGCAGTGCTAGGGAAGGAGGGGGTGGCTACGAGCAGTACTTC. Translating gives CSAREGGGGYEQYF.

This rearrangement joins TRBV7-2 to TRBJ1-6; TRBD1 matches at 7 bases. Trimming removed 1 base from V and 10 bases from J; junction bases left unmatched: 4. The V gene's germline CDR1 is SGHTA and CDR2 FQGNSA. This CDR3 has 14 amino acids. The CDR3 spells CASSLGQGFSPLHF. DNA for the CDR3: TGTGCCAGCAGCTTAGGACAGGGCTTCTCACCCCTCCACTTT.